This TCR beta chain appears in the sequencing data of a study of breast tumors, draining lymph nodes, adjacent tissues. The study's findings and limits: Most tumor T cells seemingly derive from lymph node, then expand in tumor. Tumor T cell lymph node origin was a supported hypothesis, not proven. Luminal-like breast cancer showed significantly greater tumor-nontumor repertoire similarity than basal-like breast cancer did.

The CDR3 has 15 residues. Germline assignment: CDR1 PRHDT and CDR2 FYEKMQ (reference sequence). The ends were cut back, 2 bases at V and 9 bases at J, with 16 bases in the middle. Axillary draining lymph nodes of breast cancer patients supplied the node samples. MiXCR, run by TCRdb on the multiplex PCR reads, gives a single entry per CDR3 protein. The sample shows about 110,000 distinct CDR3 sequences, more than 25% of them seen only once. This clonotype has at least ten counts. Antigen: not known. This sequence originates from a female donor with breast cancer. Some clones in this sample may be carry-over from other donors' samples. Sequencing was done on a sample of axillary lymph node tissue. This rearrangement joins TRBV13 to TRBJ2-2; D may be TRBD1 (5 bases). CDR3 DNA: TGTGCCAGCAGCTTAAGGGGCTCCCCGCACAGGGAGCTGTTTTTT. Translated, it gives CASSLRGSPHRELFF.